These 14 T cell receptor beta chains were sequenced from one sample in a study of T cell repertoires in cytomegalovirus infection. Their antigens remain unidentified. Each CDR3 protein is one row after TCRdb ran MiXCR on the reads. The sample yields 900,000 to 950,000 distinct CDR3 sequences, more than 25% seen once. The starting material was cultured CD8+ T cells from PBMCs, obtained from culture after CMV antigen stimulation. These receptors all come from a human donor in good health (CMV status not recorded). Some clones in this sample may be carry-over from other donors' samples.

The chain couples TRBV6-5 to TRBJ2-7; TRBD2 matches at 13 bases. Per germline, CDR1 MNHEY and CDR2 SVGAGI. V was pared by 7 bases and J by 3 bases, with 21 bases of the junction left unmatched. The CDR3 spans 20 residues. CDR3 in amino acids: CASKTYRRLAGGLRFYEQYV. The CDR3 DNA follows: TGTGCCAGCAAAACCTACCGGAGACTAGCGGGGGGCCTCCGCTTCTACGAGCAGTACGTC.

A few counts support this clonotype. The rearrangement joins TRBV6-6 to TRBJ2-1, with 12 nucleotides matching TRBD1. Germline V gene lookup returns CDR1 MNHNY and CDR2 SVGAGI (reference sequence). V was clipped by 8 bases and J by 5 bases; unmatched bases: 7. This CDR3 contains 15 residues. CDR3 nucleotide sequence: TGTGCCAGCCTTTTTCGGGACAGGGGGCACAATGAGCAGTTCTTC. This sequence encodes CASLFRDRGHNEQFF.

The table lists this clonotype with a few counts. V and J are TRBV6-6 and TRBJ1-1; D gene uncertain. The CDR3 has 18 amino acids. Per the germline V gene, CDR1 is MNHNY and CDR2 is SVGAGI (reference sequence). Trimming pared 3 bases from V and 2 bases from J, leaving 22 bases between. CDR3 nucleotide sequence: TGTGCCAGCAGTTATTCCTACGAGGGTTTTAAGGTAAACACTGAAGCTTTCTTT. It encodes CASSYSYEGFKVNTEAFF.

The chain employs TRBV4-3 and TRBJ1-1; D gene ambiguous. Germline values: CDR1 LGHNA, CDR2 YSLEER. The CDR3 spans 15 residues. Trimming removed 3 bases from V and 4 bases from J, with 15 bases in between. For the CDR3, the DNA is TGCGCCAGCAGCCACCTCTCACAGCGACCCACTGAAGCTTTCTTT. This sequence encodes CASSHLSQRPTEAFF.

This chain joins TRBV5-4 and TRBJ2-6; D is possibly TRBD2 (5 bases). Germline V CDR1 and CDR2: SGHNT, YYREEE (reference sequence). The CDR3 totals 15 residues. V dropped 4 bases and J dropped 1 base, with 9 bases sitting between them. The CDR3 sequence: CASSQRESGANVLTF. The DNA of the CDR3 is TGTGCCAGCAGCCAGAGGGAGTCTGGGGCCAACGTCCTGACTTTC.

This clonotype was seen a few times. The chain employs TRBV7-9 and TRBJ2-6, with a possible D match to TRBD1 (7 bases). Germline V gene lookup returns CDR1 SEHNR and CDR2 FQNEAQ (reference sequence). CDR3 length equals 19 residues. Trimming stripped 5 bases from V and 0 bases from J, with 20 bases between. CDR3 loop: CASSNYNQGGASGANVLTF. The DNA of the CDR3 is TGTGCCAGCAGCAATTATAACCAGGGGGGTGCCTCTGGGGCCAACGTCCTGACTTTC.

The CDR3 here is CASSFSHGTSTNTGELFF. As DNA, the CDR3 is TGTGCCAGCAGTTTTTCCCACGGGACAAGTACGAACACCGGGGAGCTGTTTTTT. This chain uses TRBV6-5 with TRBJ2-2; perhaps TRBD1 as D (6 bases). V shed 4 bases and J shed 0 bases, with 18 bases lying between them. The germline V gene encodes CDR1 MNHEY and CDR2 SVGAGI. The CDR3 is 18 amino acids.

The chain joins TRBV18 to TRBJ2-7, with 10 bases that match TRBD1. The CDR3 is made up of 16 amino acids. Germline V gene data show CDR1 as KGHSH and CDR2 as LQKENI. The V segment lost 5 bases and the J segment 1 base; nucleotides outside the gene matches: 8. Written as DNA, the CDR3 is TGTGCCAGCTCAGCGTCCCCGGGACAGGGGTCCTACGAGCAGTACTTC. It codes for CASSASPGQGSYEQYF.

The V and J genes are TRBV6-1 and TRBJ2-6; D gene unclear. The CDR3 has 15 amino acids. With 0 bases removed from V and 3 bases from J, the gap between germline ends came to 6 bases. Germline lookup yields CDR1 MNHNS and CDR2 SASEGT. The CDR3 DNA follows: TGTGCCAGCAGTGAAGCATCGGATGGGGCCAACGTCCTGACTTTC. The encoded protein is CASSEASDGANVLTF.

The chain carries TRBV5-6 and TRBJ2-7; D might be TRBD1 (7 bases). V was cut by 4 bases and J by 2 bases, with 13 bases left in between. The CDR3 consists of 14 residues. CDR1 and CDR2 (germline): SGHDT, YYEEEE. The CDR3 nucleotides read TGTGCCAGCAGCGGAGGGGACAGCGCCTACGAGCAGTACTTC. This codes for CASSGGDSAYEQYF.

The V call is TRBV7-2, the J call TRBJ2-1, with D possibly matching TRBD2 (5 bases). The CDR3 is 14 residues long. Germline CDR1 is SGHTA and CDR2 is FQGNSA. V was cut by 3 bases and J by 5 bases, with 11 bases left in between. The chain's CDR3 is CASSFLAANNEQFF. In DNA form, the CDR3 reads TGTGCCAGCAGCTTCCTAGCAGCTAACAATGAGCAGTTCTTC.

The chain couples TRBV19 to TRBJ1-1; D might be TRBD1 (6 bases). CDR1 is LNHDA, CDR2 SQIVND, per germline (reference sequence). V was clipped by 5 bases and J by 4 bases, with 17 bases between them. The CDR3 sequence is 15 residues long. CDR3 sequence reads: CASSFTGTRGTEAFF. In nucleotides, the CDR3 is TGTGCCAGTAGTTTCACAGGGACCCGGGGCACTGAAGCTTTCTTT. Filled out from reference TRBV19 and TRBJ1-1, the complete variable domain reads DGGITQSPKYLFRKEGQNVTLSCEQNLNHDAMYWYRQDPGQGLRLIYYSQIVNDFQKGDIAEGYSVSREKKESFPLTVTSAQKNPTAFYLCASSFTGTRGTEAFFGQGTRLTVV.

Of note for this clonotype: An end of the junction does not agree with germline; a read error may underlie this. The rearrangement joins TRBV4-1 to TRBJ2-7, with 7 bases matching TRBD1. Germline assignment: CDR1 MGHRA and CDR2 YSYEKL. The CDR3 has 16 residues. The CDR3 protein is CVSSLFSGTVSYEQYF. The CDR3 DNA is TGCGTCAGCAGCCTATTCTCCGGGACAGTCTCCTACGAGCAGTACTTC.

This clonotype was detected only a few times. The CDR3 sequence is CASSLPPTFF. CDR3 in DNA: TGTGCCAGCAGCTTACCCCCAACTTTCTTT. The chain combines TRBV7-8 with TRBJ1-1, with D hard to call. The V end lost 2 bases, the J end lost 12 bases, and 7 bases lay between the germline ends. Germline loops: CDR1 SGHVS, CDR2 FQNEAQ. This CDR3 spans 10 amino acids.